This TCR beta chain was identified in a study of blood T cells in healthy people across ages. Through a sample-barcoded 5' primer and a J-beta primer mix, a second PCR was run for roughly 7 to 11 cycles. Per-sample output comprised a minimum of 3 million paired-end reads containing CDR3. Each CDR3 protein is one row after TCRdb ran MiXCR on the 5' RACE reads. The table includes 2 million or so distinct CDR3 sequences, around half detected once. The germline CDR1 and CDR2 sequences are SGDLS and YYNGEE. Unmatched junction bases numbered 3, after V lost 2 bases and J lost 2 bases. CDR3 length: 15 amino acids. Study-wide points: When set beside aged donors, long-lived donors presented more naive CD4+ cells and higher diversity. PBMCs that were unsorted prevented a conclusive naive versus antigen-experienced comparison.

As regards this clonotype: Its antigen is unidentified.

The source material was blood. The gene calls are TRBV9 and TRBJ2-5; TRBD1 aligns across 10 bases. This sequence was found in a woman between 40 and 55 years old in good health. CDR3: CASSVRTGGQETQYF. As DNA, the CDR3 is TGTGCCAGCAGCGTCCGGACAGGGGGGCAAGAGACCCAGTACTTC.